This TCR beta chain came from a study of blood T cell repertoires in COVID-19. Study information: The United States, Italy and Spain provided the acute and convalescent COVID-19 samples. From T cells, B-cell-depleted T cells, or PBMCs came the material, which was cDNA or gDNA.

V was shortened by 6 bases and J by 7 bases, with 16 bases between the two germline ends. Germline-derived CDR1 and CDR2 are MNHEY and SVGAGI. The CDR3 has 14 amino acids. In the original workflow: How many nucleated cells were present was estimated from reference gene primer amplification. The table came from immunoSEQ multiplex PCR; TCRdb's copy has only in-frame clones and leaves some out. V and J calls and clone size are copied from that table; D and trimming were computed from the DNA. The table has about 160,000 clones, about 85% seen once. The sample consisted of peripheral blood. The clonotype comes from a middle-aged man with acute or convalescent COVID-19. The rearrangement links TRBV6-5 to TRBJ1-5; weak D call: TRBD1 (5 bases). The CDR3 DNA reads TGTGCCAGCAGCTCAAGGGGTGGTGAACAGCCCCAGCATTTT. It codes for CASSSRGGEQPQHF.